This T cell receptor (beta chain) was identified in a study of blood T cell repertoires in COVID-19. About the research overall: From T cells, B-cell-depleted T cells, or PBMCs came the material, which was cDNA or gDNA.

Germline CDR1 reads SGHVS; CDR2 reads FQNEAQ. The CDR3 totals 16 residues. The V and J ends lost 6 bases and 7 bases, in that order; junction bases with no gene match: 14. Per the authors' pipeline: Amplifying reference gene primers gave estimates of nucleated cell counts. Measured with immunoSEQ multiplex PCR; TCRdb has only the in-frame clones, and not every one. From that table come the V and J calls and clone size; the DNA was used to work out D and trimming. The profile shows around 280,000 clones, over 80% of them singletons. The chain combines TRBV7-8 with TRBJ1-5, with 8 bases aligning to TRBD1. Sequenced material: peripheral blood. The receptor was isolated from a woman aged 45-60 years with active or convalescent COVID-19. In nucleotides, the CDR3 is TGTGCCAGCAGGGCGGACAGGGTGATCGGAAGACAGCCCCAGCATTTT. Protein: CASRADRVIGRQPQHF.